Included here is one T cell receptor (beta chain) sequence, with context. Germline assignment: CDR1 SGHDT and CDR2 YYEEEE. This CDR3 is 13 amino acids long. J lost 4 bases, V lost 4 bases, and 2 bases had no gene match. This entry comes from a study of radiation and T cells in renal cell carcinoma. Study in general: Nephrectomy followed 15 Gy stereotactic body radiation by 4 weeks.

The repertoire was sequenced with immunoSEQ multiplex PCR; TCRdb's copy has only in-frame clones and lacks some. Of about 49,000 clones in the sample, approximately 83% were seen once. The time point here: baseline pretreatment blood. The treatment is: 15 Gy SBRT to primary tumor, nephrectomy 4 weeks later. Radiation-treated patients gave blood at baseline, week 2 and week 4. The sample was blood, taken from a patient whose treatment included radiotherapy and nephrectomy. This TCR derives from a woman aged 70-85 years with renal cell carcinoma. The chain carries TRBV5-6 and TRBJ2-5; 9 bases agree with TRBD1. The CDR3 reads CASSMTGGETQYF. In DNA, the CDR3 is TGTGCCAGCAGCATGACAGGGGGAGAGACCCAGTACTTC.